One and the same sample provided the 29 T cell receptor beta chains below, sequenced in a study of Graves' ophthalmopathy and Graves' hyperthyroidism. RNA transcripts yielded amplified TCR beta CDR3 regions. First-round RT-PCR used HTBI primers; second-round multiplex PCR followed. TCRdb reanalysed the multiplex PCR reads using MiXCR and keeps one entry per CDR3 protein. The sample has about 240,000 distinct CDR3 sequences, 45% to 55% seen once. Sequenced: peripheral blood. The receptor set was obtained from an adult man with Graves' ophthalmopathy.

The chain joins TRBV30 to TRBJ1-1; D might be TRBD1 (5 bases). The germline V gene has CDR1 GTSNPN and CDR2 SVGIG (reference sequence). This CDR3 comprises 12 residues. Trimming left V 2 bases short and J 4 bases short, with 8 bases between. CDR3 sequence (DNA): TGTGCCTGGAGTAGGGGAGGCACTGAAGCTTTCTTT. As protein: CAWSRGGTEAFF.

This clonotype was seen a few times. The chain is built from TRBV6-6 and TRBJ1-2; tentative D call: TRBD1 (6 bases). Germline CDR1 and CDR2: MNHNY and SVGAGI (reference sequence). V lost 0 bases and J lost 8, with 16 bases in between. The CDR3 is made up of 15 amino acids. This CDR3 reads CASSYSRAGAGGYTF. Here the CDR3 DNA reads TGTGCCAGCAGTTACTCGAGGGCAGGGGCAGGAGGCTACACCTTC.

This sequence joins TRBV4-2 and TRBJ2-7; a weak D match, TRBD2 (6 bases). The ends were cut back, 0 bases at V and 3 bases at J, with 15 bases in the middle. The germline V gene has CDR1 LGHNA and CDR2 YNFKEQ. This CDR3 region has 16 residues. CDR3 in amino acids: CASSQDLLAGNYEQYF. CDR3 DNA sequence: TGTGCCAGCAGCCAAGATTTACTAGCAGGAAACTACGAGCAGTACTTC.

This chain joins TRBV14 and TRBJ2-5; D call uncertain. The germline V and J ends were trimmed by 6 bases and 2 bases, with 10 bases remaining between them. The germline V gene encodes CDR1 SGHDN and CDR2 FVKESK. The CDR3 contains 13 residues. The CDR3 DNA reads TGTGCCAGCAGACCCCTTGGGCAAGAGACCCAGTACTTC. Amino acid sequence: CASRPLGQETQYF.

This chain connects TRBV19 to TRBJ1-5; D perhaps matches TRBD1 (6 bases). V was clipped by 7 bases and J by 5 bases, with 15 bases between them. CDR3 length equals 14 residues. Germline V gene sequence: CDR1 LNHDA, CDR2 SQIVND (reference sequence). CDR3 protein: CASIGTTGHQPQHF. The DNA of the CDR3 is TGTGCCAGTATCGGGACAACAGGGCATCAGCCCCAGCATTTT. The full variable domain, completed using reference TRBV19 and TRBJ1-5, is DGGITQSPKYLFRKEGQNVTLSCEQNLNHDAMYWYRQDPGQGLRLIYYSQIVNDFQKGDIAEGYSVSREKKESFPLTVTSAQKNPTAFYLCASIGTTGHQPQHFGDGTRLSIL.

This chain connects TRBV7-2 to TRBJ1-2; D perhaps matches TRBD1 (6 bases). Trimming shortened V by 3 bases and J by 2 bases, and 13 bases separated the two germline ends. The CDR3 sequence is 15 residues long. Germline V gene sequence: CDR1 SGHTA, CDR2 FQGNSA. CDR3 sequence reads: CASSFGGARNYGYTF. The CDR3 bases are TGTGCCAGCAGCTTCGGGGGGGCTCGGAACTATGGCTACACCTTC.

This clonotype was detected only a few times. The rearrangement links TRBV9 to TRBJ2-7; D is unresolved. This CDR3 comprises 13 residues. The germline gives CDR1 SGDLS, CDR2 YYNGEE. V was pared by 4 bases and J by 5 bases, with 13 bases between. The DNA of the CDR3 is TGTGCCAGCAGCCAGAGCCCTTACGACGAGCAGTACTTC. It codes for CASSQSPYDEQYF.

There are a few counts of this clonotype. The chain uses TRBV14 and TRBJ1-2; TRBD1 agrees at 7 bases. CDR1 SGHDN and CDR2 FVKESK come from the germline V gene. The CDR3 spans 13 residues. V gave up 4 bases and J gave up 4 bases; unmatched junction bases: 3. CDR3 sequence reads: CASSPGTVYGYTF. CDR3 sequence (DNA): TGTGCCAGCAGCCCCGGGACAGTCTATGGCTACACCTTC.

This clonotype appeared a few times. The chain is built from TRBV25-1 and TRBJ2-7, with a possible D match to TRBD2 (6 bases). The CDR3 is made up of 15 amino acids. The V gene lost 3 bases and the J gene lost 5 bases, with 17 bases spanning the gap. CDR1 and CDR2 from the germline V gene are MGHDK and SYGVNS. The CDR3 region is CASSEPGTPSHEQYF. CDR3 sequence (DNA): TGTGCCAGCAGTGAGCCCGGGACTCCCTCGCACGAGCAGTACTTC.

This clonotype was counted only a few times. A junction end diverges from the germline sequence, so it may reflect a read error. The V gene is TRBV10-3, the J gene TRBJ1-5; D remains ambiguous. In germline, CDR1 is ENHRY, CDR2 SYGVKD. This CDR3 contains 18 residues. CDR3: CASSGRVPNTYSNQPQHF. Here the CDR3 DNA reads TGTGCCAGCAGTGGCCGGGTCCCCAATACCTATAGCAATCAGCCCCAGCATTTT.

There are many counts of this clonotype. In DNA, the CDR3 is TGCAGTACCGGGACCACCTACTTC. Amino acid sequence: CSTGTTYF. This chain connects TRBV20-1 to TRBJ2-5; D possibly uses TRBD1 or TRBD2 (5 bases each). Trimming removed 8 bases at V and 14 bases at J, with 12 bases between. This CDR3 contains 8 residues. Per germline, CDR1 DFQATT and CDR2 SNEGSKA (reference sequence).

Comments on this clonotype: One end of the junction does not line up with germline, which may come from a read error. The chain has TRBV5-1 and TRBJ1-4, with 7 bases lining up with TRBD1. This CDR3 has 13 amino acids. CDR1 and CDR2 (germline): SGHRS, YFSETQ. The CDR3 sequence is CTSSEQGKEKLFF. Written as DNA, the CDR3 is TGCACCAGCAGCGAACAGGGGAAAGAAAAACTGTTTTTT.

V is TRBV11-2 and J is TRBJ2-5; no clear D gene. V was clipped by 6 bases and J by 1 base, with 12 bases between them. In germline, CDR1 is SGHAT, CDR2 FQNNGV. CDR3 length: 14 residues. The CDR3 reads CASSQGHIQETQYF. Here the CDR3 DNA reads TGTGCCAGCAGTCAAGGCCACATCCAAGAGACCCAGTACTTC.

V is TRBV14 and J is TRBJ2-6, with D hard to call. With 1 base removed from V and 0 bases from J, the gap between germline ends came to 4 bases. CDR1 is SGHDN and CDR2 is FVKESK in the germline V gene. This CDR3 comprises 15 residues. In nucleotides, the CDR3 is TGTGCCAGCAGCCAAGTATTCTCTGGGGCCAACGTCCTGACTTTC. Its translation: CASSQVFSGANVLTF.

This chain links TRBV15 with TRBJ1-6; unclear D gene. CDR1 and CDR2 (germline): LNHNV, YYDKDF (reference sequence). The ends were cut back, 5 bases at V and 0 bases at J, with 20 bases in the middle. The CDR3 length is 19 residues. The CDR3 bases are TGTGCCACCAGCTCGGTTTTAGGTTTCGGGAGCTCCTATAATTCACCCCTCCACTTT. This codes for CATSSVLGFGSSYNSPLHF.

The genes are TRBV7-8 and TRBJ1-3; D is possibly TRBD1 (5 bases). Germline CDR1 and CDR2: SGHVS and FQNEAQ. V was cut by 2 bases and J by 0 bases, with 11 bases left in between. The CDR3 is made up of 16 amino acids. The CDR3 sequence: CASSLSWGYSGNTIYF. The CDR3 DNA follows: TGTGCCAGCAGCTTAAGTTGGGGCTACTCTGGAAACACCATATATTTT.

The chain recombines TRBV19 with TRBJ1-1; D perhaps matches TRBD1 (5 bases). V dropped 6 bases and J dropped 5 bases, with 13 bases sitting between them. This CDR3 comprises 13 residues. CDR1 is LNHDA and CDR2 is SQIVND in the germline V gene (reference sequence). CDR3: CASSSRVETEAFF. In DNA form, the CDR3 reads TGTGCCAGTAGCAGCAGGGTCGAGACTGAAGCTTTCTTT.

As regards this clonotype: As the CDR3 is not closed by the conserved phenylalanine or tryptophan, this likely results from a read error. The chain combines TRBV10-3 with TRBJ2-5; D may correspond to TRBD1 or TRBD2 (5 bases each). V lost 3 bases and J lost 3, with 14 bases in between. Germline V gives CDR1 ENHRY, CDR2 SYGVKD. The CDR3 runs to 15 residues. CDR3 in DNA: TGTGCCATCAGTGATTCAGGGACGGGTGAAGAGACCCAGTACCTC. Amino acids: CAISDSGTGEETQYL.

This chain uses TRBV6-5 with TRBJ2-5; TRBD2 matches at 13 bases. J was trimmed by 5 bases and V by 0 bases; bases with no gene match: 9. CDR1 and CDR2 from the germline V gene are MNHEY and SVGAGI. This CDR3 is 18 amino acids long. The CDR3 nucleotides are TGTGCCAGCAGTTACTCCTATTGGACTAGCGGGGGTCGGGAGACCCAGTACTTC. Protein sequence: CASSYSYWTSGGRETQYF.

This chain joins TRBV7-9 and TRBJ2-7; a possible D gene is TRBD1 (7 bases). The germline V gene encodes CDR1 SEHNR and CDR2 FQNEAQ (reference sequence). V dropped 1 base and J dropped 3 bases, with 16 bases sitting between them. This CDR3 spans 16 amino acids. The CDR3 is CASSLEGLRGSYEQYF. CDR3 bases: TGTGCCAGCAGCTTAGAGGGACTCAGGGGGAGCTACGAGCAGTACTTC.

This clonotype came up a few times. V is TRBV20-1 and J is TRBJ1-1, with TRBD1 as a possible D gene (5 bases). The CDR3 has 16 residues. Germline V lookup: CDR1 DFQATT, CDR2 SNEGSKA (reference sequence). Trimming removed 0 bases from V and 1 base from J, with 15 bases in between. The CDR3: CSARDRPGHPNTEAFF. CDR3 in DNA: TGCAGTGCTAGAGATCGCCCCGGACACCCGAACACTGAAGCTTTCTTT.

The rearrangement links TRBV27 to TRBJ2-7; perhaps TRBD1 as D (6 bases). Germline CDR1 reads MNHEY; CDR2 reads SMNVEV (reference sequence). V shed 4 bases and J shed 4 bases, with 14 bases lying between them. CDR3 size: 14 residues. As DNA, the CDR3 is TGTGCCAGCAGTTCACAGGGACCTAGGTACGAGCAGTACTTC. Protein product: CASSSQGPRYEQYF.

On this clonotype: This likely comes from a read error, as the CDR3 has no conserved phenylalanine or tryptophan at its end. This chain connects TRBV29-1 to TRBJ2-7; D uncertain. Germline V gives CDR1 SQVTM, CDR2 ANQGSEA. CDR3 length equals 12 residues. With 5 bases removed from V and 3 bases from J, the gap between germline ends came to 11 bases. The CDR3 DNA sequence: TGCAGCGTTTCGGACGGATTCTACGAGCAGTACCTC. This encodes CSVSDGFYEQYL.

V is TRBV7-6 and J is TRBJ2-7, with TRBD2 matching 7 bases. The CDR3 is made up of 14 amino acids. The germline V gene encodes CDR1 SGHVS and CDR2 FNYEAQ. The junction had 9 bases not matched to a gene; V was cut back by 3 bases and J by 7 bases. The CDR3 loop reads CASSFGAGGTEQYF. The CDR3 DNA reads as TGTGCCAGCAGCTTCGGGGCCGGGGGGACGGAGCAGTACTTC.

This clonotype has at least ten counts. The chain is built from TRBV29-1 and TRBJ1-4; 9 bases line up with TRBD1. Looked up from germline, CDR1 is SQVTM and CDR2 is ANQGSEA. The CDR3 totals 13 residues. With V trimmed by 5 bases and J by 7 bases, 5 bases remained unmatched. The CDR3 reads CSVSGQGSEKLFF. CDR3 in DNA: TGCAGCGTTTCCGGACAGGGGAGTGAAAAACTGTTTTTT.

This clonotype was seen a handful of times. This chain connects TRBV19 to TRBJ1-1; no clear D gene. This CDR3 spans 16 amino acids. CDR1 and CDR2 (germline): LNHDA, SQIVND (reference sequence). The CDR3 coding sequence is TGTGTTACTTTACCGGTGGGAGGGTCAATGGCCACTGAAGCTTTCTTT. Protein product: CVTLPVGGSMATEAFF.

This clonotype was seen more than once but under ten times. The chain carries TRBV20-1 and TRBJ1-1; 9 bases are shared with TRBD1. The V segment lost 4 bases and the J segment 0 bases; nucleotides outside the gene matches: 3. Germline V gives CDR1 DFQATT, CDR2 SNEGSKA (reference sequence). This CDR3 has 14 residues. For the CDR3, the DNA is TGCAGTGCTACGGGACAGGGAGTGAACACTGAAGCTTTCTTT. It yields the protein CSATGQGVNTEAFF.

The chain is built from TRBV2 and TRBJ1-5; D gene unclear. Germline V lookup: CDR1 SNHLY, CDR2 FYNNEI. Trimming cost V 5 bases and J 0 bases, with 8 bases left between them. The CDR3 covers 14 residues. This CDR3 is CASSPQPSNQPQHF. Here the CDR3 DNA reads TGTGCCAGCAGTCCACAGCCTAGCAATCAGCCCCAGCATTTT.

The chain combines TRBV5-5 with TRBJ2-7; D unclear. The CDR3 sequence is 14 residues long. Deletions cut 2 bases from V and 0 bases from J, with 9 bases between. CDR1 is SGHKS and CDR2 is YYEKEE in the germline V gene (reference sequence). The chain's CDR3 is CASSLVQLSYEQYF. CDR3 nucleotides: TGTGCCAGCAGCTTAGTTCAGCTCTCCTACGAGCAGTACTTC.